Shown below are 18 T cell receptor beta chains from a single sample sequenced in a study of T cell changes during pregnancy in multiple sclerosis. Profiled with immunoSEQ multiplex PCR; TCRdb holds only in-frame clones, not every one. The sample carries under 70,000 clones, 91% recorded once. Specimen: peripheral blood, collected in the third trimester of pregnancy. The receptors shown here come from a female donor in good health, enrolled as a control in a pregnancy study.

The chain carries TRBV27 and TRBJ1-1; the match to TRBD1 covers 7 bases. The CDR3 length is 14 residues. Germline CDR1 is MNHEY and CDR2 is SMNVEV (reference sequence). J was trimmed by 7 bases and V by 5 bases; bases with no gene match: 10. The CDR3 DNA follows: TGTGCCAGCAGTCCCCTGACAGGGTGGGGTGAAGCTTTCTTT. It yields the protein CASSPLTGWGEAFF.

V usage is TRBV19 and J usage is TRBJ2-2; D might be TRBD1 (5 bases). Germline V gene data show CDR1 as LNHDA and CDR2 as SQIVND (reference sequence). V lost 5 bases, J lost 3 bases, and 10 bases lay in between. The CDR3 has 14 residues. The CDR3 DNA reads as TGTGCCAGTAGTTCTGTAGGGGACACCGGGGAGCTGTTTTTT. Protein sequence: CASSSVGDTGELFF.

This clone was seen a few times. The genes are TRBV19 and TRBJ1-4; TRBD1 is a possible D gene (6 bases). Germline CDR1 LNHDA, CDR2 SQIVND (reference sequence). V was shortened by 5 bases and J by 3 bases, with 13 bases between the two germline ends. The CDR3 sequence is 15 residues long. DNA of the CDR3: TGTGCCAGTAGTGTTCGGACAGAGCCTAATGAAAAACTGTTTTTT. Translation gives CASSVRTEPNEKLFF. Filled out from reference TRBV19 and TRBJ1-4, the complete variable domain reads DGGITQSPKYLFRKEGQNVTLSCEQNLNHDAMYWYRQDPGQGLRLIYYSQIVNDFQKGDIAEGYSVSREKKESFPLTVTSAQKNPTAFYLCASSVRTEPNEKLFFGSGTQLSVL.

The chain combines TRBV7-9 with TRBJ2-1, with a tentative D call TRBD1 (5 bases). There are 15 residues in the CDR3. Germline CDR1 is SEHNR and CDR2 is FQNEAQ (reference sequence). The germline V and J ends were trimmed by 1 base and 8 bases, with 15 bases remaining between them. CDR3 nucleotides: TGTGCCAGCAGCTTAGATCGGACAAACGTGGATGAGCAGTTCTTC. Translated: CASSLDRTNVDEQFF.

The chain employs TRBV11-3 and TRBJ2-3; perhaps TRBD2 as D (6 bases). Trimming left V 5 bases short and J 0 bases short, with 15 bases between. Germline loops: CDR1 SGHNT, CDR2 YENEEA. This CDR3 has 16 residues. CDR3 sequence (DNA): TGTGCCAGCAGCCCCGGTAGCGGTCCTAGCACAGATACGCAGTATTTT. It yields the protein CASSPGSGPSTDTQYF. Supplemented by reference TRBV11-3 and TRBJ2-3, the full variable domain reads EAGVVQSPRYKIIEKKQPVAFWCNPISGHNTLYWYLQNLGQGPELLIRYENEEAVDDSQLPKDRFSAERLKGVDSTLKIQPAELGDSAVYLCASSPGSGPSTDTQYFGPGTRLTVL.

This CDR3 is CASSLAGVGSGANVLTF. In DNA form, the CDR3 reads TGTGCCAGCAGTTTGGCGGGAGTAGGCTCTGGGGCCAACGTCCTGACTTTC. The chain is built from TRBV27 and TRBJ2-6; 7 nucleotides agree with TRBD2. V lost 3 bases and J lost 0; bases outside the gene matches: 5. Germline CDR1 is MNHEY and CDR2 is SMNVEV (reference sequence). This CDR3 contains 17 residues.

The chain's CDR3 is CASSPLIAGTGELFF. In nucleotides, the CDR3 is TGTGCCAGCTCACCACTCATAGCGGGAACCGGGGAGCTGTTTTTT. V usage is TRBV18 and J usage is TRBJ2-2; 8 nucleotides match TRBD2. CDR1 and CDR2 from the germline V gene are KGHSH and LQKENI. Trimming removed 1 base from V and 5 bases from J; junction bases left unmatched: 3. The CDR3 runs 15 residues. Drawing the rest from reference TRBV18 and TRBJ2-2, the complete variable domain is NAGVMQNPRHLVRRRGQEARLRCSPMKGHSHVYWYRQLPEEGLKFMVYLQKENIIDESGMPKERFSAEFPKEGPSILRIQQVVRGDSAAYFCASSPLIAGTGELFFGEGSRLTVL.

This chain connects TRBV4-2 to TRBJ2-7; D might be TRBD1 (6 bases). CDR3 length equals 16 residues. V was cut by 1 base and J by 4 bases, with 17 bases left in between. Looked up from germline, CDR1 is LGHNA and CDR2 is YNFKEQ. CDR3 amino acids: CASSQVGATGRYEQYF. In DNA, the CDR3 is TGTGCCAGCAGCCAAGTGGGTGCGACAGGCCGATACGAGCAGTACTTC.

This chain uses TRBV9 with TRBJ2-5, with 15 bases that match TRBD2. After removal of 0 bases from V and 6 bases from J, the junction contained 3 bases not matched to a gene. The CDR3 is 16 amino acids. Germline V CDR1 and CDR2: SGDLS, YYNGEE. Here the CDR3 reads CASSVAGTSGRQTQYF. The CDR3, as DNA: TGTGCCAGCAGCGTAGCCGGGACTAGCGGGAGGCAGACCCAGTACTTC.

Remarks on this clone: The same CDR3 arises from other DNA sequences in this sample as well. V gene TRBV18 combines with J gene TRBJ2-5; D uncertain. The CDR3 loop spans 11 amino acids. The germline V gene encodes CDR1 KGHSH and CDR2 LQKENI. The germline V and J ends were trimmed by 3 bases and 3 bases, with 2 bases remaining between them. CDR3 sequence: CASSPKETQYF. In DNA, the CDR3 is TGTGCCAGCTCACCTAAAGAGACCCAGTACTTC.

This sequence joins TRBV7-9 and TRBJ2-3; D gene unclear. The CDR3 is 11 amino acids. Looked up from germline, CDR1 is SEHNR and CDR2 is FQNEAQ (reference sequence). V was pared by 5 bases and J by 5 bases, with 5 bases between. The DNA of the CDR3 is TGTGCCAGCAGCCCCCTAGATACGCAGTATTTT. As protein: CASSPLDTQYF.

The chain has TRBV27 and TRBJ2-1; 10 positions agree with TRBD1. The CDR3 totals 14 residues. Per the germline V gene, CDR1 is MNHEY and CDR2 is SMNVEV (reference sequence). The junction had 2 bases not matched to a gene; V was cut back by 3 bases and J by 6 bases. DNA of the CDR3: TGTGCCAGCAGTTTCCGGACAGGGGGCAATGAGCAGTTCTTC. It specifies CASSFRTGGNEQFF.

The chain is built from TRBV19 and TRBJ1-5; D not certain. Trimming took 0 bases from V and 4 from J, leaving 10 bases between them. The CDR3 length is 15 residues. Germline V CDR1 and CDR2: LNHDA, SQIVND (reference sequence). CDR3 coding DNA: TGTGCCAGTAGTATAGACGCCGAGCGGAATCAGCCCCAGCATTTT. Its translation is CASSIDAERNQPQHF.

Comments on this clone: At one end, the junction sequence differs from germline, possibly due to a read error. The CDR3 is CASGLLAGVADTQYF. CDR3 sequence (DNA): TGCGCCAGCGGCTTACTAGCGGGAGTTGCAGATACGCAGTATTTT. V usage is TRBV5-1 and J usage is TRBJ2-3; TRBD2 agrees at 11 bases. Germline values: CDR1 SGHRS, CDR2 YFSETQ. The CDR3 extends over 15 amino acids.

This rearrangement joins TRBV2 to TRBJ1-3; D gene uncertain. The V end lost 2 bases, the J end lost 12 bases, and 17 bases lay between the germline ends. The CDR3 contains 14 residues. In germline, CDR1 is SNHLY, CDR2 FYNNEI. The CDR3 nucleotides read TGTGCCAGCAGTGAAAAATCGAGCTCGAGATTCATATATTTT. Translating gives CASSEKSSSRFIYF.

The V gene is TRBV10-3, the J gene TRBJ2-5, with 11 bases identical to TRBD2. The germline gives CDR1 ENHRY, CDR2 SYGVKD. J gave up 5 bases and V 3 bases, and 11 bases lay outside the gene matches. This CDR3 spans 17 amino acids. The CDR3: CAISDTTSGDFRETQYF. CDR3 coding DNA: TGTGCCATCAGTGATACGACTAGCGGGGACTTCCGGGAGACCCAGTACTTC.

The chain has TRBV7-2 and TRBJ1-2; 7 bases agree with TRBD1. With V trimmed by 5 bases and J by 1 base, 7 bases remained unmatched. CDR3 length equals 15 residues. In germline, CDR1 is SGHTA, CDR2 FQGNSA. The CDR3 sequence is CASSRDRAYNYGYTF. CDR3 nucleotides: TGTGCCAGCAGCCGAGACAGGGCTTATAACTATGGCTACACCTTC. Variable domain in full (rest from reference TRBV7-2 and TRBJ1-2): GAGVSQSPSNKVTEKGKDVELRCDPISGHTALYWYRQSLGQGLEFLIYFQGNSAPDKSGLPSDRFSAERTGGSVSTLTIQRTQQEDSAVYLCASSRDRAYNYGYTFGSGTRLTVV.

The V gene is TRBV7-9, the J gene TRBJ1-1, with D uncertain. With 5 bases removed from V and 10 bases from J, the gap between germline ends came to 11 bases. Germline V CDR1 and CDR2: SEHNR, FQNEAQ (reference sequence). This CDR3 is 11 amino acids long. CDR3 amino acids: CASSAMYGAFF. In nucleotides, the CDR3 is TGTGCCAGCAGCGCGATGTATGGAGCTTTCTTT.